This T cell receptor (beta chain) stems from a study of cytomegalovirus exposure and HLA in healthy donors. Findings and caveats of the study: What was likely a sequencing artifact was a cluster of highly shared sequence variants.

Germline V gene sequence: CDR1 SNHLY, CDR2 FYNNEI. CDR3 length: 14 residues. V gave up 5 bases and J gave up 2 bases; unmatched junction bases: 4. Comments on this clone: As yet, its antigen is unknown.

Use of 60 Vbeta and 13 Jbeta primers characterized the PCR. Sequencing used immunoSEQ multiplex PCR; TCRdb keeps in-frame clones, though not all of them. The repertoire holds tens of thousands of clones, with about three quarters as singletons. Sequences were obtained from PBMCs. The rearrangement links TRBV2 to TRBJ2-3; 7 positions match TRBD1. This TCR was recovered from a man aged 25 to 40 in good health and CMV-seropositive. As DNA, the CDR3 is TGTGCCAGCAGTACAGGGGCTTTCACAGATACGCAGTATTTT. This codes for CASSTGAFTDTQYF.